These 10 T cell receptor beta chains were sequenced from one sample in a study of persistence of HIV-infected CD4 T cells. For these receptors, no antigen is known. The immunoSEQ assay was version 4, run in survey mode. Data came from immunoSEQ multiplex PCR; TCRdb stores just in-frame clones and leaves some out. This table holds 35,000 to 55,000 clones, approximately 89% found once. Nonspecific anti-CD3/anti-CD28 bead stimulation represents the broad CD4+ T cell repertoire. Responding CD4+ T cells were sorted by upregulation of both CD40 ligand and CD69. Sequencing used CD4+ T cells sorted from PBMCs after approximately 20-hour stimulation, obtained from a patient who received antiretroviral therapy. These receptors originate from an adult man with HIV who was CMV-seropositive.

CDR3 in DNA: TGTGCCAGCAGTGACTCGAACAGTCATACGCAGTATTTT. Its protein is CASSDSNSHTQYF. This rearrangement joins TRBV6-4 to TRBJ2-3; D is undetermined. V was clipped by 0 bases and J by 7 bases, with 8 bases between them. Looked up from germline, CDR1 is MRHNA and CDR2 is SNTAGT. This CDR3 has 13 residues.

The chain employs TRBV11-3 and TRBJ2-1; D perhaps matches TRBD2 (5 bases). Per germline, CDR1 SGHNT and CDR2 YENEEA. V lost 1 base and J 0 bases, leaving 7 bases between the germline ends. The CDR3 totals 15 residues. The CDR3 region is CASSLGGSSYNEQFF. Written as DNA, the CDR3 is TGTGCCAGCAGCTTAGGAGGGAGCTCCTACAATGAGCAGTTCTTC. Using reference TRBV11-3 and TRBJ2-1 for the parts outside the CDR3, the full variable domain is EAGVVQSPRYKIIEKKQPVAFWCNPISGHNTLYWYLQNLGQGPELLIRYENEEAVDDSQLPKDRFSAERLKGVDSTLKIQPAELGDSAVYLCASSLGGSSYNEQFFGPGTRLTVL.

This sequence joins TRBV27 and TRBJ1-4; 9 nucleotides agree with TRBD1. J lost 4 bases, V lost 3 bases, and 3 bases had no gene match. CDR3 length equals 15 residues. Germline V lookup: CDR1 MNHEY, CDR2 SMNVEV (reference sequence). Written as DNA, the CDR3 is TGTGCCAGCAGTTTGGGACAGGGACGTAATGAAAAACTGTTTTTT. This translates into CASSLGQGRNEKLFF. Using reference TRBV27 and TRBJ1-4 for the parts outside the CDR3, the full variable domain is EAQVTQNPRYLITVTGKKLTVTCSQNMNHEYMSWYRQDPGLGLRQIYYSMNVEVTDKGDVPEGYKVSRKEKRNFPLILESPSPNQTSLYFCASSLGQGRNEKLFFGSGTQLSVL.

The chain recombines TRBV14 with TRBJ1-5; D is possibly TRBD1 (6 bases). Trimming removed 4 bases from V and 7 bases from J, with 11 bases in between. Germline CDR1 SGHDN, CDR2 FVKESK. The CDR3 contains 13 residues. DNA for the CDR3: TGTGCCAGCAGCCGAACCAGGGGCCAGCCCCAGCATTTT. Encoded protein: CASSRTRGQPQHF. Full variable domain (rest looked up from reference TRBV14 and TRBJ1-5): EAGVTQFPSHSVIEKGQTVTLRCDPISGHDNLYWYRRVMGKEIKFLLHFVKESKQDESGMPNNRFLAERTGGTYSTLKVQPAELEDSGVYFCASSRTRGQPQHFGDGTRLSIL.

The chain links TRBV30 to TRBJ2-7, with 7 bases aligning to TRBD1. The CDR3 extends over 15 amino acids. The J segment lost 2 bases and the V segment lost 0 bases, leaving 7 bases of the junction unmatched. Germline V gene sequence: CDR1 GTSNPN, CDR2 SVGIG (reference sequence). CDR3 DNA sequence: TGTGCCTGGAGTGTATGGGGCAGGGGGACCTACGAGCAGTACTTC. Residues: CAWSVWGRGTYEQYF.

V and J are TRBV28 and TRBJ2-3; D is perhaps TRBD2 (7 bases). The CDR3 is 13 residues long. Trimming took 8 bases from V and 2 from J, leaving 11 bases between them. Germline values: CDR1 MDHEN, CDR2 SYDVKM. For the CDR3, the DNA is TGTGCCAGCGCGGGGGCGTTCACAGATACGCAGTATTTT. Amino acid sequence: CASAGAFTDTQYF.

The V and J genes are TRBV29-1 and TRBJ2-2, with 13 bases fitting TRBD2. Trimming removed 7 bases from V and 7 bases from J; junction bases left unmatched: 3. The germline CDR1 and CDR2 sequences are SQVTM and ANQGSEA. The CDR3 contains 13 residues. The CDR3 sequence is CSGLAGGRGELFF. The CDR3 bases are TGCAGCGGACTAGCGGGGGGTCGCGGGGAGCTGTTTTTT.

The chain uses TRBV2 and TRBJ1-2; D is undetermined. The germline V gene encodes CDR1 SNHLY and CDR2 FYNNEI. CDR3 size: 14 residues. V lost 6 bases, J lost 2 bases, and 13 bases lay in between. CDR3 sequence reads: CASRSPGRNYGYTF. The DNA of the CDR3 is TGTGCCAGCAGATCCCCCGGGAGGAACTATGGCTACACCTTC.

The V and J genes are TRBV27 and TRBJ2-2; D may correspond to TRBD1 or TRBD2 (5 bases each). V lost 3 bases to trimming and J lost 8 bases, with 13 bases between them. This CDR3 comprises 14 residues. Germline CDR1 and CDR2: MNHEY and SMNVEV (reference sequence). CDR3 loop: CASSFRDLRGELFF. CDR3 nucleotides: TGTGCCAGCAGTTTCAGGGACCTCAGGGGGGAGCTGTTTTTT.

V is TRBV19 and J is TRBJ2-7; 8 bases line up with TRBD2. CDR1 is LNHDA, CDR2 SQIVND, per germline (reference sequence). Germline trimming cut 6 bases from V and 0 bases from J; bases unmatched to any gene: 10. The CDR3 is 16 amino acids. The CDR3 loop is CASSQTGGPYSYEQYF. In DNA, the CDR3 is TGTGCCAGTAGCCAGACGGGGGGGCCCTACTCCTACGAGCAGTACTTC. Variable domain in full (rest from reference TRBV19 and TRBJ2-7): DGGITQSPKYLFRKEGQNVTLSCEQNLNHDAMYWYRQDPGQGLRLIYYSQIVNDFQKGDIAEGYSVSREKKESFPLTVTSAQKNPTAFYLCASSQTGGPYSYEQYFGPGTRLTVT.